This TCR beta chain was obtained from a study of metastatic and nonmetastatic thyroid tumors. Study overall: Comparison of repertoires was carried out across blood and tumor or nodule tissue from malignant and benign thyroid patients.

The germline V gene has CDR1 SGHAT and CDR2 FQNNGV. The J segment lost 0 bases and the V segment lost 4 bases, leaving 6 bases of the junction unmatched. The length of the CDR3 is 15 residues. There were no patients who had received any treatment before thyroid surgery. With respect to this clone: The antigen is unknown.

How the authors handled the data: What underpinned the distant-metastasis classifier for papillary thyroid cancer was the set of CDR3 differences across clinicopathological groups. TCRdb used MiXCR to call clones anew from the PCR reads. Here the V and J calls rest on TCRdb's processing, not on the authors' analysis. This table has about 16,000 clones, 33% appearing once. Study results and caveats: Reports indicated that malignant thyroid tumors showed significantly higher TCR beta diversity than benign nodules did, in blood and tumor.

Input material: tumor tissue. The sequence derives from a male donor with papillary thyroid cancer or a benign thyroid nodule (not recorded which). Some clones in this sample may be carry-over from other donors' samples. J is TRBJ2-7 and V is TRBV11-2; 7 nucleotides agree with TRBD1. In DNA, the CDR3 is TGTGCCAGCAGCTCAAAAACAGGGGTCTCCTACGAGCAGTACTTC. This gives the protein CASSSKTGVSYEQYF.